Listed below are T cell receptor beta chains from one sample, sequenced in a study of blood T cell repertoires in COVID-19. Profiled with immunoSEQ multiplex PCR; TCRdb holds only in-frame clones, not every one. The profile shows about 220,000 clones, 85% to 90% of them singletons. Specimen: PBMCs or T cells enriched from blood (not recorded which). The receptors here all came from a woman between 18 and 29 years old in a cohort exposed to, infected with or recovered from COVID-19 (not recorded which). The CDR3 runs from the conserved cysteine through the conserved F or W.

CDR3aa,j_gene,v_gene
CASSSDRDRVYGYTF,TRBJ1-2,TRBV27
CASSLAQGGHTEAFF,TRBJ1-1,TRBV5-1
CASSLLGTRGYTF,TRBJ1-2,TRBV7-2
CASSLGSGSTEAFF,TRBJ1-1,TRBV7-3
CASRVGGGAGSPLHF,TRBJ1-6,TRBV6-5
CASSLNPDRNYEQYF,TRBJ2-7,TRBV9
CASSPGTGPNEKLFF,TRBJ1-4,TRBV3-1/TRBV3-2
CASRVTGGLSGELFF,TRBJ2-2,TRBV14
CASRNYVDREAFF,TRBJ1-1,TRBV11-3
CASSFRSGQFVSYEQYF,TRBJ2-7,TRBV7-8
CATSRESGHSGNTIYF,TRBJ1-3,TRBV15
CATGWGDTEAFF,TRBJ1-1,TRBV19
CASTSWVGTLSYEQYF,TRBJ2-7,TRBV27
CAWTLAGVTEAFF,TRBJ1-1,TRBV30
CASSTGTGANGELFF,TRBJ2-2,TRBV18
CASVALGQGSYEQYF,TRBJ2-7,TRBV28
CASSSGRGRDGYTF,TRBJ1-2,TRBV7-2
CAISEGTGGFEQYF,TRBJ2-7,TRBV10-3
CASSLAGGLAGGETQYF,TRBJ2-5,TRBV5-4
CASSLRAANYGYTF,TRBJ1-2,TRBV28
CASTPRGGPPEKLFF,TRBJ1-4,TRBV19
CASSDGQVFNSPLHF,TRBJ1-6,TRBV9
CASSLSGTDTQYF,TRBJ2-3,TRBV5-1
CASSLRVPGNTIYF,TRBJ1-3,TRBV27
CASSEFSGTGLEQFF,TRBJ2-1,TRBV2
CASSIPPLTSGGTQETQYF,TRBJ2-5,TRBV19
CASSEEGGGEKLFF,TRBJ1-4,TRBV2
CAISGQGNTEAFF,TRBJ1-1,TRBV10-3
CASSVGGGPGANVLTF,TRBJ2-6,TRBV9
CASSLRGGYTF,TRBJ1-2,TRBV6-6
CASSPTGFNGYTF,TRBJ1-2,TRBV6-5
CASRPAGGQETQYF,TRBJ2-5,TRBV2
CASSPQRMAGNTIYF,TRBJ1-3,TRBV4-1
CASSYGQGAGNTIYF,TRBJ1-3,TRBV6-5
CASSPSNERTEAFF,TRBJ1-1,TRBV3-1/TRBV3-2
CASSLPGTSGGATGELFF,TRBJ2-2,TRBV19
CASSLEGGTGGTGELFF,TRBJ2-2,TRBV5-4
CASSFSAGGTGEQFF,TRBJ2-1,TRBV7-9
CASSATDGSDTQYF,TRBJ2-3,TRBV28
CASSQVGGYEQYF,TRBJ2-7,TRBV4-1
CASRANTEAFF,TRBJ1-1,TRBV19
CASSEQRGGLKNTGELFF,TRBJ2-2,TRBV10-1